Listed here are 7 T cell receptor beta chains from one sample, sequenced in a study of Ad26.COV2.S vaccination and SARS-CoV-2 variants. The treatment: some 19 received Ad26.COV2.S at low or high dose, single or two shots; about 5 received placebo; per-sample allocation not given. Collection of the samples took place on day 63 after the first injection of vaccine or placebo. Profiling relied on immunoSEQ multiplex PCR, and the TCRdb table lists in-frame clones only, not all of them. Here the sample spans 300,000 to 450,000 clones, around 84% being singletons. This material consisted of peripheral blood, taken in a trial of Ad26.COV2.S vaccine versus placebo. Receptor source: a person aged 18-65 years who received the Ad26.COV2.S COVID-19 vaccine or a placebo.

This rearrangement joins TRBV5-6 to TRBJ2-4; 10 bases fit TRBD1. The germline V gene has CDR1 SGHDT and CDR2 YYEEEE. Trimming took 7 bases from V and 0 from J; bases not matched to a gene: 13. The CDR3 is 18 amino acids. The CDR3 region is CASPEGQGLNTAKNIQYF. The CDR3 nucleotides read TGTGCCAGCCCGGAGGGACAGGGGCTGAATACAGCCAAAAACATTCAGTACTTC.

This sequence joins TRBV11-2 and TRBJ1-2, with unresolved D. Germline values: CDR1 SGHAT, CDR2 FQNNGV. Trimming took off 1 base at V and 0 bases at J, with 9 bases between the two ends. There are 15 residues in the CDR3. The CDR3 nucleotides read TGTGCCAGCAGCTTAGCCAGTACAGCTAACTATGGCTACACCTTC. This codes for CASSLASTANYGYTF.

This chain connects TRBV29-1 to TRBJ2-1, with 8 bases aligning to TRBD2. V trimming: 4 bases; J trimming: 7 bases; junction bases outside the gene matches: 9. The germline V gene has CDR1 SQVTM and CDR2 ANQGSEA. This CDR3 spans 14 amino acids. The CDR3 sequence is CSVGGAGVSNEQFF. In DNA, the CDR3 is TGCAGCGTTGGGGGAGCGGGAGTTTCAAATGAGCAGTTCTTC.

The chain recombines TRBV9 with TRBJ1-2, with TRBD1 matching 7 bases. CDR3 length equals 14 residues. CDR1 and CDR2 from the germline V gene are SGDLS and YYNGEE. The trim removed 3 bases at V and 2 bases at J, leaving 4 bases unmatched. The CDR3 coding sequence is TGTGCCAGCAGCGCCCGGGACAGCAACTATGGCTACACCTTC. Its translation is CASSARDSNYGYTF.

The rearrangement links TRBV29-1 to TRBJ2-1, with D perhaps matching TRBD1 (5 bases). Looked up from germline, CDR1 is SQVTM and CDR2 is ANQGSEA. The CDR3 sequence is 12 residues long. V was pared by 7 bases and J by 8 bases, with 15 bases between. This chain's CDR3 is CSGRQAGYEQFF. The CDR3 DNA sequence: TGCAGCGGACGGCAGGCAGGGTATGAGCAGTTCTTC.

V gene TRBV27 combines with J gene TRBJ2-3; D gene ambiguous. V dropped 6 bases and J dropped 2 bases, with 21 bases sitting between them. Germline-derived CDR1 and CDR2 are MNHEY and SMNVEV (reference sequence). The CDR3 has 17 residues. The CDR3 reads CASSWIRRSTSTDTQYF. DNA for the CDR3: TGTGCCAGCAGCTGGATTCGGCGGTCGACCTCCACAGATACGCAGTATTTT.

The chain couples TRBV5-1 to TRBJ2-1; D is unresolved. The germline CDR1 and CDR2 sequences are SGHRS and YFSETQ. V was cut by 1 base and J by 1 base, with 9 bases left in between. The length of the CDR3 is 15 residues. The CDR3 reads CASSLLTLSYNEQFF. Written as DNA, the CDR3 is TGCGCCAGCAGCTTGTTGACTCTATCCTACAATGAGCAGTTCTTC.